This entry concerns a single T cell receptor beta chain. Antigen specificity is unknown. Naive CD8 cells lacked CD45RO, underwent positive selection for CCR7 and left out terminally differentiated effector memory CD45RA+ cells. Everyone who donated was a Caucasian adult who lived in Nashville, Tennessee. The CDR3 is made up of 13 amino acids. The V gene's germline CDR1 is SQVTM and CDR2 ANQGSEA. Trimming cost V 3 bases and J 5 bases; bases outside gene matches: 6. This was a deep-level run. Repertoires were generated with immunoSEQ multiplex PCR, while TCRdb's copy carries only in-frame clones and drops some. The sample yields roughly 810,000 clones, approximately 96% seen once. These data come from a study of shared clonotypes between healthy human individuals. Study results and caveats: Among four donors, 4.5% to 5.5% of naive CD4 clonotypes were found in common.

This chain links TRBV29-1 with TRBJ2-5; 7 nucleotides agree with TRBD2. The TCR comes from a man under 40 in good health. Sample: naive CD8+ T cells sorted from blood. CDR3 in DNA: TGCAGCGTTGAGGCGGGAGCGGGGGAGACCCAGTACTTC. Its translation is CSVEAGAGETQYF.